Listed here are 29 T cell receptor beta chains from one sample, sequenced in a study of circulating and synovial CD4+ cells in juvenile arthritis (dated by TCRdb to the mid-2010s). The method behind the library was the immunoSEQ multiplex PCR assay. This is the immuneACCESS table as TCRdb keeps it, with only in-frame sequences that have V and J called. A part of the clones is gone; compared with another copy, unresolved V genes explain less than half, and the rest is unexplained. Recorded for this sample are around 2,000 clones; 91% of them occurred a single time. Less than 2% of the sample lies in the top ten. The sample taken for sequencing was HLA-DR+ CD4+ T cells from blood. The cell subset or site label on this specimen signifies: circulating pathogenic-like lymphocytes, sorted as HLA-DR+CD14-CD3+CD4+CD25low/- blood T cells. The source of these receptors is a human donor with juvenile idiopathic arthritis.

The V gene is TRBV10-2, the J gene TRBJ1-1; D is possibly TRBD1 (6 bases). The V gene lost 8 bases and the J gene lost 0 bases, with 13 bases spanning the gap. The CDR3 is made up of 14 amino acids. In germline, CDR1 is WSHSY, CDR2 SAAADI. CDR3 nucleotides: TGCGCCAGCCTTGGGGGCGACATGAACACTGAAGCTTTCTTT. As protein: CASLGGDMNTEAFF.

The V gene is TRBV5-6, the J gene TRBJ1-2; D is unclear. Trimming removed 0 bases at V and 0 bases at J, with 12 bases between. Germline V gene lookup returns CDR1 SGHDT and CDR2 YYEEEE. The CDR3 has 16 residues. This chain's CDR3 is CASSLEYYPTNYGYTF. The CDR3 coding sequence is TGTGCCAGCAGCTTGGAGTACTACCCTACTAACTATGGCTACACCTTC.

The chain employs TRBV7-2 and TRBJ1-1; possibly TRBD1 for D (5 bases). V lost 4 bases, J lost 6 bases, and 15 bases lay in between. Germline CDR1 reads SGHTA; CDR2 reads FQGNSA. The CDR3 consists of 14 residues. CDR3 in amino acids: CASSSKAGRAEAFF. The CDR3 region has the DNA TGTGCCAGCAGCTCAAAAGCGGGACGGGCTGAAGCTTTCTTT. Full variable domain (rest looked up from reference TRBV7-2 and TRBJ1-1): GAGVSQSPSNKVTEKGKDVELRCDPISGHTALYWYRQSLGQGLEFLIYFQGNSAPDKSGLPSDRFSAERTGGSVSTLTIQRTQQEDSAVYLCASSSKAGRAEAFFGQGTRLTVV.

This clone was observed a few times. This rearrangement joins TRBV30 to TRBJ2-7, with 8 bases lining up with TRBD1. V lost 0 bases and J lost 5; bases outside the gene matches: 6. Germline V gene data show CDR1 as GTSNPN and CDR2 as SVGIG (reference sequence). The CDR3 is 14 residues long. CDR3 loop: CAWSVRDRLHEQYF. CDR3 coding DNA: TGTGCCTGGAGTGTGCGGGACAGGCTTCACGAGCAGTACTTC. The complete variable domain, with remaining parts taken from reference TRBV30 and TRBJ2-7, reads SQTIHQWPATLVQPVGSPLSLECTVEGTSNPNLYWYRQAAGRGLQLLFYSVGIGQISSEVPQNLSASRPQDRQFILSSKKLLLSDSGFYLCAWSVRDRLHEQYFGPGTRLTVT.

The count of this clone is one. V is TRBV6-5 and J is TRBJ1-1, with 9 bases identical to TRBD1. This CDR3 is 14 amino acids long. The germline V gene encodes CDR1 MNHEY and CDR2 SVGAGI. Trimming took 6 bases from V and 5 from J; bases not matched to a gene: 7. This CDR3 reads CASRTRQGGTEAFF. CDR3 coding DNA: TGTGCCAGCAGAACTAGACAGGGGGGAACTGAAGCTTTCTTT.

The chain joins TRBV6-5 to TRBJ1-2, with D perhaps TRBD1 (6 bases). CDR3 length: 15 amino acids. Germline V gene data show CDR1 as MNHEY and CDR2 as SVGAGI. V lost 6 bases, J lost 4 bases, and 18 bases lay in between. The CDR3 sequence: CASSRTTGTRYGYTF. In DNA form, the CDR3 reads TGTGCCAGCAGCCGAACTACAGGGACACGCTATGGCTACACCTTC.

V is TRBV11-2 and J is TRBJ2-3; D possibly corresponds to TRBD2 (6 bases). Germline assignment: CDR1 SGHAT and CDR2 FQNNGV. The CDR3 totals 13 residues. V was pared by 1 base and J by 6 bases, with 8 bases between. CDR3 nucleotide sequence: TGTGCCAGCAGCTTAGGGGGGGAGGATACGCAGTATTTT. The encoded protein is CASSLGGEDTQYF.

The rearrangement links TRBV30 to TRBJ2-6, with D tentatively TRBD1 (5 bases). The germline gives CDR1 GTSNPN, CDR2 SVGIG (reference sequence). V was pared by 4 bases and J by 0 bases, with 10 bases between. The CDR3 contains 15 residues. CDR3 protein: CAWKGKHSGANVLTF. CDR3 bases: TGTGCCTGGAAGGGGAAACACTCTGGGGCCAACGTCCTGACTTTC.

The gene calls are TRBV5-5 and TRBJ1-5; D not resolved. CDR1 and CDR2 (germline): SGHKS, YYEKEE (reference sequence). Trimming took off 4 bases at V and 8 bases at J, with 13 bases between the two ends. This CDR3 spans 13 amino acids. The CDR3 sequence: CASSVDLREPQHF. Here the CDR3 DNA reads TGTGCCAGCAGCGTAGATCTTCGGGAGCCCCAGCATTTT. The variable domain in full, with the rest retrieved from reference TRBV5-5 and TRBJ1-5, is DAGVTQSPTHLIKTRGQQVTLRCSPISGHKSVSWYQQVLGQGPQFIFQYYEKEERGRGNFPDRFSARQFPNYSSELNVNALLLGDSALYLCASSVDLREPQHFGDGTRLSIL.

This clone was seen a single time. V is TRBV7-3 and J is TRBJ2-2, with 9 bases identical to TRBD2. The CDR3 runs to 18 residues. CDR1 and CDR2 (germline): SGHTA, FQGTGA. The V and J ends lost 5 bases and 6 bases, in that order; junction bases with no gene match: 16. The CDR3 DNA is TGTGCCAGCAGCCCGTCCTTCCACGGCGCGGGAGGGGCCGGGGAGCTGTTTTTT. It specifies CASSPSFHGAGGAGELFF.

The chain combines TRBV5-6 with TRBJ2-5; D remains unclear. Per germline, CDR1 SGHDT and CDR2 YYEEEE. Trimming pared 0 bases from V and 5 bases from J, leaving 8 bases between. This CDR3 region has 13 residues. For the CDR3, the DNA is TGTGCCAGCAGCTTGGGCGCCCCTGAGACCCAGTACTTC. As protein: CASSLGAPETQYF.

The chain recombines TRBV7-9 with TRBJ2-1, with D perhaps matching TRBD2 (6 bases). V was cut by 4 bases and J by 0 bases, with 10 bases left in between. The germline CDR1 and CDR2 sequences are SEHNR and FQNEAQ (reference sequence). This CDR3 comprises 15 residues. The CDR3 sequence: CASSSRDFSYNEQFF. The CDR3 DNA sequence: TGTGCCAGCAGCTCCCGGGACTTCTCCTACAATGAGCAGTTCTTC. Combining the CDR3 with reference TRBV7-9 and TRBJ2-1 gives the whole variable domain DTGVSQNPRHKITKRGQNVTFRCDPISEHNRLYWYRQTLGQGPEFLTYFQNEAQLEKSRLLSDRFSAERPKGSFSTLEIQRTEQGDSAMYLCASSSRDFSYNEQFFGPGTRLTVL.

This clone came up once. The rearrangement links TRBV28 to TRBJ2-3; the match to TRBD2 covers 9 bases. CDR1 and CDR2 (germline): MDHEN, SYDVKM. The CDR3 totals 15 residues. Trimming cost V 5 bases and J 2 bases; bases outside gene matches: 5. The CDR3 is CASSVTSGLTDTQYF. The CDR3 nucleotides read TGTGCCAGCAGTGTGACTAGCGGTCTCACAGATACGCAGTATTTT.

V usage is TRBV5-6 and J usage is TRBJ2-3; D is uncertain. CDR1 is SGHDT and CDR2 is YYEEEE in the germline V gene. Trimming removed 0 bases at V and 4 bases at J, with 9 bases between. CDR3 length: 14 amino acids. CDR3 residues: CASSLVGPADTQYF. The CDR3 coding sequence is TGTGCCAGCAGCTTGGTTGGGCCGGCAGATACGCAGTATTTT.

The rearrangement joins TRBV28 to TRBJ1-1, with D perhaps TRBD1 (6 bases). CDR3 length: 13 amino acids. The germline V and J ends were trimmed by 8 bases and 0 bases, with 10 bases remaining between them. The germline gives CDR1 MDHEN, CDR2 SYDVKM. CDR3 DNA sequence: TGTGCCAGCTTCGGACAGATGAACACTGAAGCTTTCTTT. This translates into CASFGQMNTEAFF. The whole variable domain, filled in from reference TRBV28 and TRBJ1-1, reads DVKVTQSSRYLVKRTGEKVFLECVQDMDHENMFWYRQDPGLGLRLIYFSYDVKMKEKGDIPEGYSVSREKKERFSLILESASTNQTSMYLCASFGQMNTEAFFGQGTRLTVV.

The chain links TRBV6-6 to TRBJ1-1; D is unresolved. Germline CDR1 reads MNHNY; CDR2 reads SVGAGI (reference sequence). V lost 6 bases, J lost 6 bases, and 17 bases lay in between. The CDR3 spans 14 residues. In nucleotides, the CDR3 is TGTGCCAGCAGAGCCAGGACTCTCGGGTCTGAAGCTTTCTTT. It specifies CASRARTLGSEAFF.

The rearrangement uses TRBV7-9 and TRBJ2-2, with 7 positions matching TRBD2. Germline CDR1 and CDR2: SEHNR and FQNEAQ (reference sequence). V gave up 5 bases and J gave up 0 bases; unmatched junction bases: 3. The CDR3 is 15 amino acids. The CDR3 reads CASSRDYPNTGELFF. The CDR3 DNA is TGTGCCAGCAGCCGGGACTACCCGAACACCGGGGAGCTGTTTTTT.

The V call is TRBV28, the J call TRBJ2-5, with 7 bases matching TRBD2. CDR1 and CDR2 (germline): MDHEN, SYDVKM. V was pared by 2 bases and J by 1 base, with 4 bases of the junction left unmatched. The CDR3 length is 15 residues. In DNA form, the CDR3 reads TGTGCCAGCAGTTTAGCGGGAGTGGGCCAAGAGACCCAGTACTTC. Encoded protein: CASSLAGVGQETQYF.

The V call is TRBV28, the J call TRBJ2-7; perhaps TRBD2 as D (6 bases). Germline CDR1 MDHEN, CDR2 SYDVKM. V lost 6 bases and J lost 3, with 9 bases in between. The CDR3 is made up of 12 amino acids. CDR3 protein: CASRPGVYEQYF. The CDR3 coding sequence is TGTGCCAGCAGGCCGGGGGTCTACGAGCAGTACTTC.

Worth noting for this clone: Other DNA sequences in the sample encode the same CDR3. J is TRBJ2-6 and V is TRBV4-2; TRBD1 might be the D (5 bases). The V end was cut by 3 bases, the J end by 0 bases, with 9 bases between. Germline CDR1 reads LGHNA; CDR2 reads YNFKEQ. This CDR3 has 16 amino acids. This chain's CDR3 is CASSQAGASGANVLTF. The CDR3 coding sequence is TGTGCCAGCAGCCAGGCTGGGGCCTCTGGGGCCAACGTCCTGACTTTC.

The V call is TRBV14, the J call TRBJ2-1; TRBD2 agrees at 11 bases. The junction had 10 bases not matched to a gene; V was cut back by 4 bases and J by 11 bases. Looked up from germline, CDR1 is SGHDN and CDR2 is FVKESK. The CDR3 has 15 residues. The CDR3 here is CASSPLSSGGYQQFF. CDR3 nucleotides: TGTGCCAGCAGCCCCCTATCTAGCGGGGGGTATCAGCAGTTCTTC.

V is TRBV2 and J is TRBJ2-5; 11 bases are a match to TRBD2. Germline values: CDR1 SNHLY, CDR2 FYNNEI. This CDR3 region has 18 residues. The J segment lost 3 bases and the V segment lost 7 bases, leaving 16 bases of the junction unmatched. CDR3 in DNA: TGTGCCAGCACCGAGTTGGATAGCGGGGGGGCGGGGAAAGAGACCCAGTACTTC. Protein: CASTELDSGGAGKETQYF.

The genes are TRBV7-8 and TRBJ1-3, with a possible D match to TRBD1 (6 bases). V dropped 3 bases and J dropped 3 bases, with 15 bases sitting between them. Germline loops: CDR1 SGHVS, CDR2 FQNEAQ. The CDR3 has 16 residues. CDR3 DNA: TGTGCCAGCAGCTTCTCGGGGGGGGCGCGTGGAAACACCATATATTTT. This codes for CASSFSGGARGNTIYF.

V usage is TRBV14 and J usage is TRBJ2-7, with D tentatively TRBD1 (5 bases). Germline CDR1 reads SGHDN; CDR2 reads FVKESK. The CDR3 is made up of 16 amino acids. The V end lost 4 bases, the J end lost 2 bases, and 18 bases lay between the germline ends. CDR3 region: CASSRGQGLGAYEQYF. CDR3 DNA: TGTGCCAGCAGCCGGGGCCAGGGCCTAGGAGCCTACGAGCAGTACTTC.

V and J are TRBV5-6 and TRBJ2-3, with D possibly being TRBD2 (6 bases). Per the germline V gene, CDR1 is SGHDT and CDR2 is YYEEEE. Trimming removed 0 bases from V and 1 base from J, with 9 bases in between. CDR3 size: 15 residues. The CDR3 here is CASSLEVAGTDTQYF. The CDR3 DNA is TGTGCCAGCAGCTTGGAGGTAGCGGGCACAGATACGCAGTATTTT.

The chain combines TRBV27 with TRBJ1-1; 10 nucleotides line up with TRBD1. This CDR3 has 15 residues. Germline CDR1 and CDR2: MNHEY and SMNVEV (reference sequence). V was pared by 6 bases and J by 0 bases, with 4 bases of the junction left unmatched. CDR3 nucleotides: TGTGCCAGCAGGCGGGACAGGGGATTGAACACTGAAGCTTTCTTT. Amino acids: CASRRDRGLNTEAFF.

This chain uses TRBV12-1 with TRBJ2-1; the table's D call TRBD2 went unverified against the DNA. TRBV12-1 represents a pseudogene. The CDR3 is made up of 11 amino acids. Here the CDR3 DNA reads TGTGCCAGCAGCTTTACGGGTGAGCAGTTCTTC. Amino acids: CASSFTGEQFF.

This clone was observed a single time. The genes are TRBV5-1 and TRBJ2-4; 7 nucleotides match TRBD1. The trim removed 4 bases at V and 6 bases at J, leaving 13 bases unmatched. The CDR3 loop spans 16 amino acids. Looked up from germline, CDR1 is SGHRS and CDR2 is YFSETQ. DNA for the CDR3: TGCGCCAGCAGCGGCTCCCGGGGACAGAAGTCAAACATTCAGTACTTC. It codes for CASSGSRGQKSNIQYF.

The table lists this clone with a count of one. J is TRBJ1-5 and V is TRBV18; tentative D call: TRBD1 (5 bases). The CDR3 contains 14 residues. Trimming left V 2 bases short and J 6 bases short, with 11 bases between. Looked up from germline, CDR1 is KGHSH and CDR2 is LQKENI. CDR3 region: CASSPSGVGQPQHF. The CDR3 DNA sequence: TGTGCCAGCTCACCATCGGGGGTAGGTCAGCCCCAGCATTTT.